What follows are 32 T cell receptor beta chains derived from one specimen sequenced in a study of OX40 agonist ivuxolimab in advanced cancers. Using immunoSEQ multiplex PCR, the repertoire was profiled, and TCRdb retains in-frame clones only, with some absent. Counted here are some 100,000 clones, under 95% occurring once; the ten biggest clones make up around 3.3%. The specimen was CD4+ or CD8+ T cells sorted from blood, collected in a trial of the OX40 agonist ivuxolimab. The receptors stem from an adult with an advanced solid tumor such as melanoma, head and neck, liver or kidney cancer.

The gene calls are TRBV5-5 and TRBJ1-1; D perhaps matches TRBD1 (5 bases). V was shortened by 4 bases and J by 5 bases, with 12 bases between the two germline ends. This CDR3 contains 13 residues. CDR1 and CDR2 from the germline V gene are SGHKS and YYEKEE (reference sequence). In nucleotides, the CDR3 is TGTGCCAGCAGCCTAGGGTGGGGGACTGAAGCTTTCTTT. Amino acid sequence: CASSLGWGTEAFF.

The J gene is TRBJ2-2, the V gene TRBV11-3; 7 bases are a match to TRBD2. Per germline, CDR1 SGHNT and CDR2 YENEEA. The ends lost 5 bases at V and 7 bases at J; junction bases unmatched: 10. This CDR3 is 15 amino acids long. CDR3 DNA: TGTGCCAGCAGCCTCGGGGCGGGAGATGTCGGGGAGCTGTTTTTT. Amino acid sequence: CASSLGAGDVGELFF.

The CDR3 here is CAWNTSDSYEQYF. The CDR3 DNA reads as TGTGCCTGGAATACTAGCGACTCCTACGAGCAGTACTTC. The chain employs TRBV30 and TRBJ2-5; 7 bases fit TRBD2. The end of the DNA aligns better with TRBJ2-7, so the J call may be wrong. The CDR3 spans 13 residues. Germline values: CDR1 GTSNPN, CDR2 SVGIG (reference sequence).

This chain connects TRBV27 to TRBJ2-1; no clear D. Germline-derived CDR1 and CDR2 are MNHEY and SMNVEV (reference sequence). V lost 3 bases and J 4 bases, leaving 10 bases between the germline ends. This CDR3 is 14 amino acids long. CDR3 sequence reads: CASSFEGRYNEQFF. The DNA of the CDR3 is TGTGCCAGCAGTTTCGAAGGGCGTTACAATGAGCAGTTCTTC.

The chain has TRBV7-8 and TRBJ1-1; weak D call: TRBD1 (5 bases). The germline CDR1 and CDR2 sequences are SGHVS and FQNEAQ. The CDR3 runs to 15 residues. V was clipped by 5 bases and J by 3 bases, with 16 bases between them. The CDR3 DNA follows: TGTGCCAGCAGCCTACTGGTCGGGGGGGACACTGAAGCTTTCTTT. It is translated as CASSLLVGGDTEAFF.

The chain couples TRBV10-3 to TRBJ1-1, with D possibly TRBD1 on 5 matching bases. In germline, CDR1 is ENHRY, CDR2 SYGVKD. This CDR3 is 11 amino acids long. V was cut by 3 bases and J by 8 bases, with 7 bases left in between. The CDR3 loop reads CAISDRTEAFF. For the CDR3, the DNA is TGTGCCATCAGTGACCGGACAGAAGCTTTCTTT.

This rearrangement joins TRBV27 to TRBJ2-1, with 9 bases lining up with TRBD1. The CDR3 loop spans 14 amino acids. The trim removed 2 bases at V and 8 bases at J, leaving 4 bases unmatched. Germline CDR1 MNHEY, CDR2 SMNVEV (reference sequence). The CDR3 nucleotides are TGTGCCAGCAGTTTACGGACAGGGGCCCATGAGCAGTTCTTC. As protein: CASSLRTGAHEQFF.

CDR3 coding DNA: TGTGCCAGCACTTACAGGGGGGGGATGAACACTGAAGCTTTCTTT. Translating it yields CASTYRGGMNTEAFF. J is TRBJ1-1 and V is TRBV2; 8 bases match TRBD1. V lost 7 bases and J lost 0; bases outside the gene matches: 7. Germline CDR1 and CDR2: SNHLY and FYNNEI. This CDR3 contains 15 residues.

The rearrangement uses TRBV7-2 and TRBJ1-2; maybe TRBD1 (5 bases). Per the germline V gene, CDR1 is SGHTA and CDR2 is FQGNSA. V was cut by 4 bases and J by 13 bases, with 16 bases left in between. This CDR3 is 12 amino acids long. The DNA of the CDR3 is TGTGCCAGCAGCTCGATTGGGGGTCCTCGCACCTTC. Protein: CASSSIGGPRTF.

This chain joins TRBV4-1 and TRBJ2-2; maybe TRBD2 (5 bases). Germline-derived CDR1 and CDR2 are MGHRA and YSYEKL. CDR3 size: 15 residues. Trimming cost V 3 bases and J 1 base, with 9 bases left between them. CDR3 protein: CASSQHRGNTGELFF. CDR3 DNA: TGCGCCAGCAGCCAGCACCGGGGGAACACCGGGGAGCTGTTTTTT.

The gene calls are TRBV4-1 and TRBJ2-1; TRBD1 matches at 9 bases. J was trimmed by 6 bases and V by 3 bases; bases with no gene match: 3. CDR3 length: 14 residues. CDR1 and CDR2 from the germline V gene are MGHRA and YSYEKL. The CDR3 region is CASSHLGQGNEQFF. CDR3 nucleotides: TGCGCCAGCAGCCACCTGGGACAGGGCAATGAGCAGTTCTTC.

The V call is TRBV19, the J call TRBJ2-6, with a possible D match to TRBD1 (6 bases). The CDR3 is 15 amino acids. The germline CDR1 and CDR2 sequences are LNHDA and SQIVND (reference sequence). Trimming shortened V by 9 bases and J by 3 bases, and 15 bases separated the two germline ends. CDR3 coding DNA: TGTGCCAGCCGATCCACAGGGAGTGGGGCCAACGTCCTGACTTTC. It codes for CASRSTGSGANVLTF.

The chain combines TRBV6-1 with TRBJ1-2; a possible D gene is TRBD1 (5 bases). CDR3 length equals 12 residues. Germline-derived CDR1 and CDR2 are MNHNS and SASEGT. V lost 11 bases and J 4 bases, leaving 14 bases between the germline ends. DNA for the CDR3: TGTGCCTGCACGCAGGGCGGCTATGGCTACACCTTC. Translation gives CACTQGGYGYTF.

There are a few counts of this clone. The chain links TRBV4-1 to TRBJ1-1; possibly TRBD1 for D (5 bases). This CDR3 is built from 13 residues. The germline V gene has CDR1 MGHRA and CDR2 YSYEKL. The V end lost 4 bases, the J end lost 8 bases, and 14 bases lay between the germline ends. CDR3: CASSREGLKEAFF. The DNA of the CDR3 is TGCGCCAGCAGCCGAGAGGGGCTTAAAGAAGCTTTCTTT.

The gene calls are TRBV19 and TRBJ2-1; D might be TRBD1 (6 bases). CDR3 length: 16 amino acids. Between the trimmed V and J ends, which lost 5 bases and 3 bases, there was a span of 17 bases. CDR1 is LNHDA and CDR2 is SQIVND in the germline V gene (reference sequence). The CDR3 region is CASSPDRWVVYNEQFF. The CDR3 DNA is TGTGCCAGTAGTCCAGACAGGTGGGTTGTCTACAATGAGCAGTTCTTC.

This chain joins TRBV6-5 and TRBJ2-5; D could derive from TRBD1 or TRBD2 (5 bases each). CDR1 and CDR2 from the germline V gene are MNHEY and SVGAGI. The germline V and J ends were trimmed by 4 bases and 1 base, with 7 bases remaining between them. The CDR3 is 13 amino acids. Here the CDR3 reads CASSLGTQETQYF. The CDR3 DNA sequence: TGTGCCAGCAGTTTGGGGACCCAAGAGACCCAGTACTTC.

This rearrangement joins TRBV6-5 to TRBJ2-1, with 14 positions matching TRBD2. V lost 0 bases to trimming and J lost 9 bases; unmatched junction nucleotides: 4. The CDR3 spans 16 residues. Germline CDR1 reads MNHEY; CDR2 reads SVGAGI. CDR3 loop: CASSYSGLAGVTEQFF. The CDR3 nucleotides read TGTGCCAGCAGTTACTCGGGACTAGCGGGGGTTACTGAGCAGTTCTTC.

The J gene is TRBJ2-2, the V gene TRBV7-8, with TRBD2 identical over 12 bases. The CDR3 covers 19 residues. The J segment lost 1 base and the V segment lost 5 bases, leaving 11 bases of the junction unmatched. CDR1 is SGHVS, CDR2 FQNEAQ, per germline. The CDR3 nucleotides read TGTGCCAGCAGCCATAGGGGACTAGCGGGTCGGATGAACACCGGGGAGCTGTTTTTT. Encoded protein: CASSHRGLAGRMNTGELFF.

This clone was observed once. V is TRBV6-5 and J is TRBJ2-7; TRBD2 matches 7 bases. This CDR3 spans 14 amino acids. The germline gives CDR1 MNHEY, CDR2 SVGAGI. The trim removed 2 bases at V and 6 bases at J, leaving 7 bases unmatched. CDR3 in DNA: TGTGCCAGCAGTTACGGGGGGGAAGGTCTCGAGCAGTACTTC. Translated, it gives CASSYGGEGLEQYF.

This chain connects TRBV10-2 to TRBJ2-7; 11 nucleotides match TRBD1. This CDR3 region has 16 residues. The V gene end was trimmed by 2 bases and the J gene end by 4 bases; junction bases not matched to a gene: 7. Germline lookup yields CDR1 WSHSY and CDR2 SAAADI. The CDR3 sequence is CASSEPPGQGVYEQYF. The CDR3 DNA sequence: TGCGCCAGCAGTGAGCCACCGGGACAGGGGGTTTACGAGCAGTACTTC.

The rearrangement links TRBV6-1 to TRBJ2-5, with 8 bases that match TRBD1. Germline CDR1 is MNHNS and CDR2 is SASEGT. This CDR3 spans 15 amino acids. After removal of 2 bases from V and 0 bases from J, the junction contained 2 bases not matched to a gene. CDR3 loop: CASSEWDRYQETQYF. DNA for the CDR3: TGTGCCAGCAGTGAATGGGACAGGTACCAAGAGACCCAGTACTTC.

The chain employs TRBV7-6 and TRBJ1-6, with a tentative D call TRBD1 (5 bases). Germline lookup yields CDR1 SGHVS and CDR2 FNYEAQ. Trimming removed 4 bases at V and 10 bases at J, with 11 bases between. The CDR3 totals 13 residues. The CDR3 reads CASSSRDRSPLHF. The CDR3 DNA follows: TGTGCCAGCAGCTCCAGGGACCGATCACCCCTCCACTTT. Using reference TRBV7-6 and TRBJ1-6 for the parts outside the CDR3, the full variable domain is GAGVSQSPRYKVTKRGQDVALRCDPISGHVSLYWYRQALGQGPEFLTYFNYEAQQDKSGLPNDRFSAERPEGSISTLTIQRTEQRDSAMYRCASSSRDRSPLHFGNGTRLTVT.

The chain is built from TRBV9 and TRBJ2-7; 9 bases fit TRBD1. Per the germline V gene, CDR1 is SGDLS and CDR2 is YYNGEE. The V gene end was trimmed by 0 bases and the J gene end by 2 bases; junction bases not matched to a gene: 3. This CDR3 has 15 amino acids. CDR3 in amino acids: CASSVGQGGPYEQYF. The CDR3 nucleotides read TGTGCCAGCAGCGTAGGACAGGGGGGCCCCTACGAGCAGTACTTC.

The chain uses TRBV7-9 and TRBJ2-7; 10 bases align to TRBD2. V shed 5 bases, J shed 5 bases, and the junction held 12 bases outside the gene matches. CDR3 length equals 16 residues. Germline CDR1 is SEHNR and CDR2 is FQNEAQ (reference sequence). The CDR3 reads CASSPYSGRPGDEQYF. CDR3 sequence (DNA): TGTGCCAGCAGCCCGTATAGCGGGAGGCCGGGGGACGAGCAGTACTTC. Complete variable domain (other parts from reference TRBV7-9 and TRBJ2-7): DTGVSQNPRHKITKRGQNVTFRCDPISEHNRLYWYRQTLGQGPEFLTYFQNEAQLEKSRLLSDRFSAERPKGSFSTLEIQRTEQGDSAMYLCASSPYSGRPGDEQYFGPGTRLTVT.

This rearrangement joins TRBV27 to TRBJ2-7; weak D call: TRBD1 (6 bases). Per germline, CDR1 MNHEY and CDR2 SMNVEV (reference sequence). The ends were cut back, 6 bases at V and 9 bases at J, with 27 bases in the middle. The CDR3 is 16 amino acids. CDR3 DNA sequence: TGTGCCAGCAGCTACCAAGGTACAGGGATTCTCCTGCGGCAGTACTTC. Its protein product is CASSYQGTGILLRQYF.

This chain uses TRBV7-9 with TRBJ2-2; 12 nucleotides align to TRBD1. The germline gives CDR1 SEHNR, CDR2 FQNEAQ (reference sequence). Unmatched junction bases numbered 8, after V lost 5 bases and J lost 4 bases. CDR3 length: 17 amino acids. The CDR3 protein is CASSRDRGLKSTGELFF. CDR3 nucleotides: TGTGCCAGCAGCCGGGACAGGGGGCTAAAGAGCACCGGGGAGCTGTTTTTT. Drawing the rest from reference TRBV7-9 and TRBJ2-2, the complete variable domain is DTGVSQNPRHKITKRGQNVTFRCDPISEHNRLYWYRQTLGQGPEFLTYFQNEAQLEKSRLLSDRFSAERPKGSFSTLEIQRTEQGDSAMYLCASSRDRGLKSTGELFFGEGSRLTVL.

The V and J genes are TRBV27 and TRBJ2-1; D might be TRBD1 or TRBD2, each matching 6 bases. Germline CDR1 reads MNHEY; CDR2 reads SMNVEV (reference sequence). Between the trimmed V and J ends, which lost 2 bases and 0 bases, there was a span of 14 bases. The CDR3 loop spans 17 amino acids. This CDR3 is CASSLRGGGSSYNEQFF. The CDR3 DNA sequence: TGTGCCAGCAGTTTAAGAGGAGGGGGAAGCTCCTACAATGAGCAGTTCTTC.

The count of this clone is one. The CDR3 region is CAISVPGFYEQYF. The CDR3 DNA reads as TGTGCCATCAGTGTACCTGGGTTCTACGAGCAGTACTTC. This rearrangement joins TRBV10-3 to TRBJ2-7, with D hard to call. Trimming shortened V by 4 bases and J by 3 bases, and 10 bases separated the two germline ends. This CDR3 region has 13 residues. The germline V gene has CDR1 ENHRY and CDR2 SYGVKD.

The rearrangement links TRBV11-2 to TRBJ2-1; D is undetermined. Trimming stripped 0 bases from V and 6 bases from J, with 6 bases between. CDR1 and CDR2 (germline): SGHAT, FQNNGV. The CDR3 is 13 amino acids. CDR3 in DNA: TGTGCCAGCAGCTTAGATTTCCCCAATGAGCAGTTCTTC. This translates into CASSLDFPNEQFF.

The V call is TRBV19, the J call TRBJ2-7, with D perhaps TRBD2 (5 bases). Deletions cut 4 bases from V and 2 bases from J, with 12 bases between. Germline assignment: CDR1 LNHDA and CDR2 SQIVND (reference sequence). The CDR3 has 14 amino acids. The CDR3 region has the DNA TGTGCCAGTAGTAAGGTGGAAGCGGCCTACGAGCAGTACTTC. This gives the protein CASSKVEAAYEQYF.

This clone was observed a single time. In DNA form, the CDR3 reads TGCGCCAGCAGCTTTGGACGGGGGCCCTGGGATGGAAACACCATATATTTT. Amino acids: CASSFGRGPWDGNTIYF. V gene TRBV5-1 combines with J gene TRBJ1-3; perhaps TRBD1 as D (6 bases). Germline CDR1 is SGHRS and CDR2 is YFSETQ. The ends were cut back, 2 bases at V and 3 bases at J, with 18 bases in the middle. The CDR3 is 17 residues long. The whole variable domain, remainder taken from reference TRBV5-1 and TRBJ1-3, is KAGVTQTPRYLIKTRGQQVTLSCSPISGHRSVSWYQQTPGQGLQFLFEYFSETQRNKGNFPGRFSGRQFSNSRSEMNVSTLELGDSALYLCASSFGRGPWDGNTIYFGEGSWLTVV.

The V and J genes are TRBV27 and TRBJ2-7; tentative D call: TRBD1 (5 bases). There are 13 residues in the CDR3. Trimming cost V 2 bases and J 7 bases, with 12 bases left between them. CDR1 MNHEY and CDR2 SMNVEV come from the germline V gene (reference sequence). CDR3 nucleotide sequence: TGTGCCAGCAGTTTAGCAGGGTATCGAGAGCAGTACTTC. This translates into CASSLAGYREQYF.